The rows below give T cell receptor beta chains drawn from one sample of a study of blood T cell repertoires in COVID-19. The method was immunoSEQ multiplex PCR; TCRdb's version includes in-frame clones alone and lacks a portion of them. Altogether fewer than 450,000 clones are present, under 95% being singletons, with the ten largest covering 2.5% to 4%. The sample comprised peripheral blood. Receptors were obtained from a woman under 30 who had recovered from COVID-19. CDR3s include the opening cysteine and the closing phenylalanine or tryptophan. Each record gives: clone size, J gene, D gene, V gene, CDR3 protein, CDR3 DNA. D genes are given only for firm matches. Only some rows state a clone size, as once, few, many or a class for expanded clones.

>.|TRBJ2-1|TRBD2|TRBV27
CASSLFRSGTSGNNEQFF
TGTGCCAGCAGTTTATTTAGATCCGGGACTAGCGGAAACAATGAGCAGTTCTTC
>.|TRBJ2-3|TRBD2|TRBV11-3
CASRLAGAANTQYF
TGTGCCAGCAGACTAGCGGGGGCGGCAAACACGCAGTATTTT
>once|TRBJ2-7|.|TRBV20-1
CSAGREMGEDF
TGCAGTGCTGGGCGAGAGATGGGGGAGGATTTC
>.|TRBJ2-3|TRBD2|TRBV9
CASSARPGRALSTDTQYF
TGTGCCAGCAGCGCCCGACCCGGGAGGGCCCTTAGCACAGATACGCAGTATTTT
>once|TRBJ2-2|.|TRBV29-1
CSVVGRGNTGELFF
TGCAGCGTTGTGGGCAGGGGTAACACCGGGGAGCTGTTTTTT
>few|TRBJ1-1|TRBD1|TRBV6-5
CASSYEGARTEAFF
TGTGCCAGCAGTTATGAGGGGGCGCGCACTGAAGCTTTCTTT
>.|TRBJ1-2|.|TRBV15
CATSNRGTTNYGYTF
TGTGCCACCAGCAACCGAGGGACAACTAACTATGGCTACACCTTC
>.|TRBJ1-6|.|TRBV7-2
CASSLMAGIGDSPLHF
TGTGCCAGCAGCTTAATGGCAGGGATTGGAGATTCACCCCTCCACTTT
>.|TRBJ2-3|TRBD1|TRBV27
CASSSPGQSTDTQYF
TGTGCCAGCAGTTCTCCGGGACAGAGCACAGATACGCAGTATTTT
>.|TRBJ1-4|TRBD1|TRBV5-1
CASSRQGLEEKLFF
TGCGCCAGCAGCCGACAGGGTTTGGAGGAAAAACTGTTTTTT
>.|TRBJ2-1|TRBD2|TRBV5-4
CASSPRLAGDVYNEQFF
TGTGCCAGCAGCCCCCGGCTAGCGGGAGACGTCTACAATGAGCAGTTCTTC
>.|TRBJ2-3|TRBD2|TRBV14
CASSPRLAAYTDTQYF
TGTGCCAGCAGCCCCCGGCTAGCGGCCTACACAGATACGCAGTATTTT
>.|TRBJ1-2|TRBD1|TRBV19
CASSTDRGPAFGDLDGYTF
TGTGCCAGTAGTACAGACAGGGGGCCGGCTTTTGGCGATTTGGATGGCTACACCTTC
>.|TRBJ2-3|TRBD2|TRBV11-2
CASSARLAGGVDTQYF
TGTGCCAGCAGCGCGAGACTAGCGGGAGGGGTAGATACGCAGTATTTT
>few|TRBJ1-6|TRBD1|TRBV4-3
CASSFRQGYSPLHF
TGCGCCAGCAGCTTCCGACAGGGGTATTCACCCCTCCACTTT
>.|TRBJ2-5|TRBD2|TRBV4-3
CASSQGTSGSTQYF
TGCGCCAGCAGCCAAGGGACTAGCGGGAGTACCCAGTACTTC
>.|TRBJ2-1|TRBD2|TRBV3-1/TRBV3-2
CASSQTSGIAINEQFF
TGTGCCAGCAGCCAAACTAGCGGGATTGCGATCAATGAGCAGTTCTTC
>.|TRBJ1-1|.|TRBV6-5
CASISQGRGTEAFF
TGTGCCAGCATTAGTCAGGGTAGGGGCACTGAAGCTTTCTTT
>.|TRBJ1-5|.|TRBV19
CASSIGGTRTPQHF
TGTGCCAGTAGTATAGGGGGGACACGGACGCCCCAGCATTTT
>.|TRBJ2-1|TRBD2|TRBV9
CASSRASGDSYNEQFF
TGTGCCAGCAGCCGCGCTAGCGGGGACTCCTACAATGAGCAGTTCTTC
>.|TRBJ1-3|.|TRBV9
CASSRDSGNTIYF
TGTGCCAGTTCCCGGGACTCTGGAAACACCATATATTTT
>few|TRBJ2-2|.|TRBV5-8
CASSGRVNTGELFF
TGTGCCAGCAGCGGTCGGGTGAACACCGGGGAGCTGTTTTTT
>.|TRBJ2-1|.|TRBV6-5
CASSTGSYNEQFF
TGTGCCAGCAGTACGGGGTCCTACAATGAGCAGTTCTTC
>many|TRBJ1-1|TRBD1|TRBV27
CASSLGTGSTEAFF
TGTGCCAGCAGTTTAGGGACAGGGTCCACTGAAGCTTTCTTT
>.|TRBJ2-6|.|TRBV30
CACSPRGVGRGAAGANVLTF
TGTGCCTGCTCCCCACGGGGTGTTGGTCGAGGCGCAGCTGGGGCCAACGTCCTGACTTTC
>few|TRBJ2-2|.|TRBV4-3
CASSQAAGDTGELFF
TGCGCCAGCAGCCAAGCGGCAGGGGACACCGGGGAGCTGTTTTTT
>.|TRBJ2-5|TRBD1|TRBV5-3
CARSHLYRDRVVETQYF
TGTGCCAGAAGCCATCTGTACCGGGACAGGGTAGTGGAGACCCAGTACTTC
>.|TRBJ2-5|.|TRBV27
CASSPRADSQETQYF
TGTGCCAGCAGTCCTAGAGCGGACAGTCAAGAGACCCAGTACTTC
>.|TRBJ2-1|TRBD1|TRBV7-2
CASSAGTGDSYNEQFF
TGTGCCAGCAGCGCGGGGACAGGGGATTCCTACAATGAGCAGTTCTTC
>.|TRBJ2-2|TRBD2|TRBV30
CCASGTGELFF
TGTTGTGCTAGCGGCACCGGGGAGCTGTTTTTT
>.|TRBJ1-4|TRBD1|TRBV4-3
CASSVTGGSEKLFF
TGCGCCAGCAGCGTCACAGGGGGCTCTGAAAAACTGTTTTTT
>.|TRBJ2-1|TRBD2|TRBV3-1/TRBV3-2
CASRETSAKYNEQFF
TGTGCCAGCAGAGAGACTAGCGCAAAATACAATGAGCAGTTCTTC
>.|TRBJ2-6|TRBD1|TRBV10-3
CAISESPGGPSGANVLTF
TGTGCCATCAGTGAGTCGCCAGGGGGTCCCTCTGGGGCCAACGTCCTGACTTTC
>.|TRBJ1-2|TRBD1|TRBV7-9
CASSQPRQGANYGYTF
TGTGCCAGCAGCCAGCCCCGACAGGGGGCTAACTATGGCTACACCTTC
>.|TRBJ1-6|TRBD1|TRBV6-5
CASTGTGWTPLHF
TGTGCCAGCACCGGGACAGGGTGGACACCCCTCCACTTT
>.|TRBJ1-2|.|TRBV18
CASSPPPGDGPNYGYTF
TGTGCCAGCTCACCACCGCCGGGGGACGGACCTAACTATGGCTACACCTTC
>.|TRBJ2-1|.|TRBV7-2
CASSQRSGYGNEQFF
TGTGCCAGCAGCCAAAGGTCAGGTTATGGGAATGAGCAGTTCTTC
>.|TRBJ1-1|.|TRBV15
CATSRASVRTEAFF
TGTGCCACCAGCAGAGCGTCTGTCCGCACTGAAGCTTTCTTT
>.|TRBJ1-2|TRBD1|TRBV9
CASSVHPDQGAFGYTF
TGTGCCAGCAGCGTACACCCCGACCAGGGGGCGTTTGGCTACACCTTC
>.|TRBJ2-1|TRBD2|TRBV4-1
CASSRRPSGGRVNEQFF
TGCGCCAGCAGCCGACGACCTAGTGGCGGGAGGGTAAATGAGCAGTTCTTC
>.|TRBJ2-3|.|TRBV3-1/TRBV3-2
CASSQDPPRTDTQYF
TGTGCCAGCAGCCAAGACCCCCCCAGGACAGATACGCAGTATTTT
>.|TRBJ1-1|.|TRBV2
CASSEIAGAAEAFF
TGTGCCAGCAGTGAAATAGCTGGGGCCGCTGAAGCTTTCTTT
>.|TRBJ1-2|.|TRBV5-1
CASSLELGRRYGYTF
TGCGCCAGCAGCTTGGAATTGGGAAGGAGGTATGGCTACACCTTC
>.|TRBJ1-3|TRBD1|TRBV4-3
CASSPRWTGGLSSGNTIYF
TGCGCCAGCAGCCCCCGCTGGACAGGGGGCCTGAGCTCTGGAAACACCATATATTTT
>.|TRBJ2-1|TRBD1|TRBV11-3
CASSQGGQGAVEQFF
TGTGCCAGCAGCCAAGGGGGACAGGGGGCTGTTGAGCAGTTCTTC
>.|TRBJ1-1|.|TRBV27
CASSPQNGRAFF
TGTGCCAGCAGTCCGCAGAATGGGCGAGCTTTCTTT
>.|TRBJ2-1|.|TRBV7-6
CASSPLLQSDNEQFF
TGTGCCAGCAGCCCCCTGCTGCAGAGCGACAATGAGCAGTTCTTC
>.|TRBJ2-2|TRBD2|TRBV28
CASSLSGLAGGPGELFF
TGTGCCAGCAGTTTATCAGGACTAGCGGGAGGTCCCGGGGAGCTGTTTTTT
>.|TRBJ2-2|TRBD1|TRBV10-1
CAPRGLRGTGELFF
TGCGCCCCCAGGGGGTTAAGGGGCACCGGGGAGCTGTTTTTT
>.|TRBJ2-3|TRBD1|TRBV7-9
CASRKRGLEGDTQYF
TGTGCCAGCCGCAAAAGGGGGCTAGAGGGAGATACGCAGTATTTT
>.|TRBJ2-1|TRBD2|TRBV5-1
CASSLSGGGMAEQFF
TGCGCCAGCAGCTTGTCTGGGGGGGGTATGGCTGAGCAGTTCTTC
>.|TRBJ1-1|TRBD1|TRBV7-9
CASSSNSGQGNQAFF
TGTGCCAGCAGCTCGAACTCTGGACAGGGTAATCAAGCTTTCTTT
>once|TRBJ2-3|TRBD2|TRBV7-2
CASSAREGTDTQYF
TGTGCCAGCAGCGCCCGGGAGGGCACAGATACGCAGTATTTT
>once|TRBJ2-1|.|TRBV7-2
CASSLPETGESYNEQFF
TGTGCCAGCAGCTTACCCGAGACAGGAGAGTCCTACAATGAGCAGTTCTTC
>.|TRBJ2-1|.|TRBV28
CASGTGLSYNEQFF
TGTGCCAGCGGGACTGGCCTCTCCTACAATGAGCAGTTCTTC
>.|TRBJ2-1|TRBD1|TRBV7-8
CASSPGDRGPFADNEQFF
TGTGCCAGCAGCCCAGGGGACAGGGGGCCGTTCGCCGACAATGAGCAGTTCTTC
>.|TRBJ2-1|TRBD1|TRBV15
CATSPERQGAYNEQFF
TGTGCCACCAGCCCCGAGCGACAGGGGGCCTACAATGAGCAGTTCTTC
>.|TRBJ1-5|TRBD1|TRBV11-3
CASSLDGTGAQPQHF
TGTGCCAGCAGCTTAGATGGGACAGGGGCTCAGCCCCAGCATTTT
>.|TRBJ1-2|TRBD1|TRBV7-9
CASSLPDRRYGYTF
TGTGCCAGCAGCTTACCGGACAGGCGCTATGGCTACACCTTC
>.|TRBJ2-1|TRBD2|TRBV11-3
CASSFRLAGVGNEQFF
TGTGCCAGCAGCTTCAGACTAGCGGGAGTTGGAAATGAGCAGTTCTTC